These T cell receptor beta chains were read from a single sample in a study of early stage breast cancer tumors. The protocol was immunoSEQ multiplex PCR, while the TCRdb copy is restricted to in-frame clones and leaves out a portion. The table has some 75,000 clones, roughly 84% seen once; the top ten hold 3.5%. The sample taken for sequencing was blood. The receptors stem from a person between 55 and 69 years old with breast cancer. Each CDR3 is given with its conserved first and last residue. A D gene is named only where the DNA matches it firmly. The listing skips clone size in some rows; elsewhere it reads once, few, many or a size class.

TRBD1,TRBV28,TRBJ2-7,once,TGTGCCAGCAGCACAGGGGCCCCCTCCTACGAGCAGTACTTC,CASSTGAPSYEQYF
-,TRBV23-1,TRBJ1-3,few,TGCGCCAGCAGTCAATTATCCGGGTGCCTAAACACCATATATTTT,CASSQLSGCLNTIYF
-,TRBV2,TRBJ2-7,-,TGTGCCAGCATTGAGACGCCCGATCAATACGAGCAGTACTTC,CASIETPDQYEQYF
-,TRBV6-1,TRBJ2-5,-,TGTGCCGGAGGGGAGAATGAAGAGACCCAGTACTTC,CAGGENEETQYF
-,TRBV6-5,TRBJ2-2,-,TGTGCCAGCAGTTATTACTCGGGAACCGGGGAGCTGTTTTTT,CASSYYSGTGELFF
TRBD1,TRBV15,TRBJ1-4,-,TGTGCCACCAGCAAATTACAGGGGCAAGGATCGGGAAAACTGTTTTTT,CATSKLQGQGSGKLFF
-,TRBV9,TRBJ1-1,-,TGTGCCAGCAGCGTAGTTCCGGGTAACACTGAAGCTTTCTTT,CASSVVPGNTEAFF
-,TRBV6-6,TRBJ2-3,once,TGTGCCAGCAGTTACTCAGGAGGTTCCGGCACAGATACGCAGTATTTT,CASSYSGGSGTDTQYF
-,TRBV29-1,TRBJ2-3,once,TGCAGCGTTCAAGTGGCAGCCACAGATACGCAGTATTTT,CSVQVAATDTQYF
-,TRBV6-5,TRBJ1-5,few,TGTGCCAGCAGTTACTCGACTTGGGGTCAGCCCCAGCATTTT,CASSYSTWGQPQHF
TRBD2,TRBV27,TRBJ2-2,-,TGTGCCAGCAGTTTATCCCCGACTAGCGGGAGGGGCACCGGGGAGCTGTTTTTT,CASSLSPTSGRGTGELFF
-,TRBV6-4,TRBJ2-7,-,TGTGCCAGCAGGGTCGGCAGGCTTTCGTCCCACGAGCAGTACTTC,CASRVGRLSSHEQYF
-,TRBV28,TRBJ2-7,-,TGTGCCAGCAGTCCCCCGCCCAGGCACAGCTACGAGCAGTACTTC,CASSPPPRHSYEQYF
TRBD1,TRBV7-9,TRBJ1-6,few,TGTGCCAGCAGCTTAGGGCAGGGGGCGGATTCACCCCTCCACTTT,CASSLGQGADSPLHF
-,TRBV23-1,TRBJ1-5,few,TGCGCCAGCAGTCAATCGGAGGAACTCAATCAGCCCCAGCATTTT,CASSQSEELNQPQHF
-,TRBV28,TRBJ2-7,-,TGTGCCAGCAGTTTGAAGTGGCACGAGCAGTACTTC,CASSLKWHEQYF
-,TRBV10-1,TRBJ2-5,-,TGCGCCAGCAGTGAGTCGAGTAGTAGAGAGACCCAGTACTTC,CASSESSSRETQYF
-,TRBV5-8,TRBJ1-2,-,TGTGCCAGCGGTCAGGGGAGGGCCTATGGCTACACCTTC,CASGQGRAYGYTF